This T cell receptor (beta chain) originates from a study of human CD8 memory T cell subsets. This clonotype ranks as medium-sized in terms of frequency. The CDR3 totals 15 residues. The germline V gene encodes CDR1 SGHRS and CDR2 YFSETQ. UMI-labeled 5' RACE yielded the TCR beta libraries. TCRdb re-called the 5' RACE reads and gives one entry per CDR3 protein, without DNA. This sample contains approximately 3,000 distinct CDR3 sequences. This TCR came from a human donor in good health. This chain uses TRBV5-1 with TRBJ2-7; the TRBD2 assignment by TCRdb is unverifiable without DNA. The sequencing sample was made of CD8+ T cells from PBMCs. The CDR3 loop reads CASSLEEGKFYEQYF.